Below, 3 T cell receptor beta chains from the same sample are listed, as sequenced in a study of CD8 T cells in Susac syndrome. With random hexamers, 0.5 to 1 ug RNA was reverse transcribed. TCRdb ran MiXCR on the immunoSEQ multiplex PCR reads and lists one entry per CDR3 protein. Of about 200,000 distinct CDR3 sequences in the sample, roughly 94% are singletons; the top ten hold approximately 0.082%. Sequencing was performed on CD4+ T cells from PBMCs. These TCRs come from a human donor with multiple sclerosis.

This rearrangement joins TRBV29-1 to TRBJ1-1; possibly TRBD1 for D (5 bases). Trimming took 7 bases from V and 3 from J, leaving 15 bases between them. The CDR3 totals 13 residues. Germline V gene sequence: CDR1 SQVTM, CDR2 ANQGSEA. CDR3 in DNA: TGCAGCGGGGGGGACGAGACTCACACTGAAGCTTTCTTT. It codes for CSGGDETHTEAFF.

As regards this clonotype: Germline is not matched at one junction end, which may reflect a read error. V gene TRBV7-7 combines with J gene TRBJ2-3; TRBD1 or TRBD2 may be the D gene (5 bases each). Germline V gene sequence: CDR1 SSHAT, CDR2 FNYEAQ (reference sequence). The CDR3 consists of 13 residues. The CDR3, as DNA: TGTGCTAGCAGCCCCGAGGGGCAAGGTACGCAGTATTTT. It codes for CASSPEGQGTQYF.

The CDR3 loop is CASSSRAGEQYF. In DNA, the CDR3 is TGTGCCAGCAGTAGTCGAGCTGGCGAGCAGTACTTC. V is TRBV12-3 or TRBV12-4 and J is TRBJ2-7, with D unclear. The CDR3 has 12 residues. Trimming stripped 5 bases from V and 6 bases from J, with 11 bases between.